This is a list of T cell receptor beta chains from one sample in a study of shared clonotypes between healthy human individuals. Generated by immunoSEQ multiplex PCR, the TCRdb table keeps only in-frame clones and is missing some. The data hold millions of clones, with 85% to 95% observed a single time. Sequenced material: naive CD8+ T cells from PBMCs. The receptor set was obtained from a man younger than 35 in good health. Some clones in this sample may be carry-over from other donors' samples. The CDR3 runs from the conserved cysteine through the conserved F or W. The order of the fields is CDR3 protein, CDR3 DNA, clone size, D gene, V gene, J gene. D genes are given only for firm matches. Clone size is stated in some rows and not others, as once, few, many or a class when expanded.

CDR3 protein: CASSVVAGDDEQFF
CDR3 DNA: TGTGCCAGCAGTGTTGTAGCGGGAGATGATGAGCAGTTCTTC
clone size: NA
D gene: TRBD2
V gene: TRBV2
J gene: TRBJ2-1

CDR3 protein: CASMGSGDEQYF
CDR3 DNA: TGTGCCAGCATGGGCTCCGGCGATGAGCAGTACTTC
clone size: NA
D gene: NA
V gene: TRBV6-1
J gene: TRBJ2-7

CDR3 protein: CASSPGTSGRAGQFF
CDR3 DNA: TGTGCCAGCAGTCCCGGGACTAGCGGGAGGGCTGGGCAGTTCTTC
clone size: NA
D gene: TRBD2
V gene: TRBV27
J gene: TRBJ2-1

CDR3 protein: CASSWAEPGELFF
CDR3 DNA: TGTGCCAGCAGCTGGGCGGAACCCGGGGAGCTGTTTTTT
clone size: NA
D gene: NA
V gene: TRBV7-9
J gene: TRBJ2-2

CDR3 protein: CASSLAGGNYGYTF
CDR3 DNA: TGTGCCAGCAGCTTAGCCGGAGGAAACTATGGCTACACCTTC
clone size: once
D gene: NA
V gene: TRBV13
J gene: TRBJ1-2

CDR3 protein: CASSPSILSGNTIYF
CDR3 DNA: TGTGCCAGCAGCCCGAGTATCCTCTCTGGAAACACCATATATTTT
clone size: once
D gene: NA
V gene: TRBV9
J gene: TRBJ1-3

CDR3 protein: CASSDRGRSWELFF
CDR3 DNA: TGTGCCAGCAGTGACAGGGGGCGATCCTGGGAGCTGTTTTTT
clone size: once
D gene: TRBD1
V gene: TRBV6-5
J gene: TRBJ2-2

CDR3 protein: CASTILGSGANVLTF
CDR3 DNA: TGTGCCAGCACGATATTGGGCTCTGGGGCCAACGTCCTGACTTTC
clone size: once
D gene: NA
V gene: TRBV7-9
J gene: TRBJ2-6

CDR3 protein: CASSPDGGPYGYTF
CDR3 DNA: TGTGCCAGCAGCCCGGATGGGGGACCCTATGGCTACACCTTC
clone size: NA
D gene: NA
V gene: TRBV11-2
J gene: TRBJ1-2

CDR3 protein: CASSSPQGLYTEAFF
CDR3 DNA: TGTGCCAGCAGTTCGCCTCAGGGGTTGTACACTGAAGCTTTCTTT
clone size: NA
D gene: NA
V gene: TRBV7-6
J gene: TRBJ1-1

CDR3 protein: CASSYRTSGRAGTGELFF
CDR3 DNA: TGTGCCAGCAGCTACAGGACTAGCGGGAGGGCGGGAACCGGGGAGCTGTTTTTT
clone size: NA
D gene: TRBD2
V gene: TRBV7-2
J gene: TRBJ2-2